A single sample is the source of the 27 T cell receptor beta chains below, sequenced in a study of blood T cell repertoires in COVID-19. Profiling relied on immunoSEQ multiplex PCR, and the TCRdb table lists in-frame clones only, not all of them. The sample gives about 240,000 clones, 80% to 90% of which show up once; under 10% is in the top ten. Specimen: PBMCs or T cells enriched from blood (not recorded which). These TCRs come from a man aged 40-49 years who had recovered from COVID-19.

J is TRBJ1-1 and V is TRBV7-9; D perhaps matches TRBD1 (5 bases). The CDR3 sequence is 15 residues long. Looked up from germline, CDR1 is SEHNR and CDR2 is FQNEAQ (reference sequence). Trimming pared 2 bases from V and 5 bases from J, leaving 15 bases between. The CDR3 protein is CASSLMGGAATEAFF. The CDR3 DNA sequence: TGTGCCAGCAGCTTAATGGGAGGGGCAGCGACTGAAGCTTTCTTT. Variable domain in full (rest from reference TRBV7-9 and TRBJ1-1): DTGVSQNPRHKITKRGQNVTFRCDPISEHNRLYWYRQTLGQGPEFLTYFQNEAQLEKSRLLSDRFSAERPKGSFSTLEIQRTEQGDSAMYLCASSLMGGAATEAFFGQGTRLTVV.

Comment on this clone: Other DNA sequences within the sample encode an identical CDR3. The chain uses TRBV6-5 and TRBJ2-7; unclear D gene. The ends were cut back, 3 bases at V and 4 bases at J, with 4 bases in the middle. Germline lookup yields CDR1 MNHEY and CDR2 SVGAGI. The CDR3 has 11 residues. This CDR3 is CASSYRYEQYF. DNA for the CDR3: TGTGCCAGCAGTTATCGGTACGAGCAGTACTTC.

The genes are TRBV5-5 and TRBJ2-1; TRBD1 agrees at 9 bases. After removal of 4 bases from V and 4 bases from J, the junction contained 6 bases not matched to a gene. This CDR3 spans 15 amino acids. The germline V gene encodes CDR1 SGHKS and CDR2 YYEKEE (reference sequence). CDR3 nucleotides: TGTGCCAGCAGCGTCGGGACAGGGTTTTACAATGAGCAGTTCTTC. Encoded protein: CASSVGTGFYNEQFF.

The rearrangement links TRBV7-8 to TRBJ2-4; no reliable D call. The germline CDR1 and CDR2 sequences are SGHVS and FQNEAQ. V dropped 5 bases and J dropped 0 bases, with 5 bases sitting between them. The CDR3 is 13 residues long. The CDR3 region is CASSPVAKNIQYF. The CDR3 DNA follows: TGTGCCAGCAGCCCCGTAGCCAAAAACATTCAGTACTTC.

The rearrangement links TRBV16 to TRBJ2-7; unclear D gene. Trimming pared 0 bases from V and 0 bases from J, leaving 9 bases between. The CDR3 totals 15 residues. Germline lookup yields CDR1 KGHSY and CDR2 FQNENV. For the CDR3, the DNA is TGTGCCAGCAGCCAATCTAAGAGCGCCTCCTACGAGCAGTACTTC. This encodes CASSQSKSASYEQYF.

This rearrangement joins TRBV19 to TRBJ2-2; 9 nucleotides align to TRBD1. The CDR3 sequence is 16 residues long. V gave up 3 bases and J gave up 9 bases; unmatched junction bases: 11. Germline V gene sequence: CDR1 LNHDA, CDR2 SQIVND (reference sequence). CDR3 amino acids: CASSIDGTGMMWELFF. DNA for the CDR3: TGTGCCAGTAGTATTGATGGGACAGGGATGATGTGGGAGCTGTTTTTT.

This chain connects TRBV9 to TRBJ2-2, with TRBD1 as a possible D gene (5 bases). Deletions cut 0 bases from V and 7 bases from J, with 10 bases between. The CDR3 is 14 amino acids. Germline V gives CDR1 SGDLS, CDR2 YYNGEE. Written as DNA, the CDR3 is TGTGCCAGCAGCGTAGAGGGGTCAGGCGGGGAGCTGTTTTTT. Protein sequence: CASSVEGSGGELFF. Complete variable domain (other parts from reference TRBV9 and TRBJ2-2): DSGVTQTPKHLITATGQRVTLRCSPRSGDLSVYWYQQSLDQGLQFLIQYYNGEERAKGNILERFSAQQFPDLHSELNLSSLELGDSALYFCASSVEGSGGELFFGEGSRLTVL.

This chain connects TRBV11-3 to TRBJ1-6; 8 nucleotides match TRBD1. The CDR3 runs 16 residues. The V gene end was trimmed by 5 bases and the J gene end by 6 bases; junction bases not matched to a gene: 9. CDR1 and CDR2 (germline): SGHNT, YENEEA. CDR3 sequence reads: CASSNQRQGFNSPLHF. CDR3 in DNA: TGTGCCAGCAGCAATCAGAGACAGGGGTTTAATTCACCCCTCCACTTT.

Written as DNA, the CDR3 is TGCGCCAGCTACCCAATAGCGGGAGGGGTCACCGGGGAGCTGTTTTTT. Its protein is CASYPIAGGVTGELFF. This chain uses TRBV5-1 with TRBJ2-2; 11 positions match TRBD2. The CDR3 runs 16 residues. Germline CDR1 is SGHRS and CDR2 is YFSETQ. Losses at the gene ends were 7 bases for V and 4 bases for J; bases not matched to a gene: 9.

This chain uses TRBV5-1 with TRBJ2-4; perhaps TRBD2 as D (6 bases). Germline CDR1 SGHRS, CDR2 YFSETQ. The V and J ends lost 0 bases and 2 bases respectively, with 9 bases between them. This CDR3 spans 15 amino acids. The CDR3 loop is CASSLAAGTKNIQYF. The CDR3, as DNA: TGCGCCAGCAGCTTGGCTGCGGGGACCAAAAACATTCAGTACTTC.

A single count supports this clone. The rearrangement uses TRBV27 and TRBJ2-1, with 7 bases aligning to TRBD1. With V trimmed by 4 bases and J by 6 bases, 12 bases remained unmatched. This CDR3 has 16 residues. From germline, CDR1 is MNHEY and CDR2 SMNVEV (reference sequence). CDR3 amino acids: CASSSLTGAPGNEQFF. As DNA, the CDR3 is TGTGCCAGCAGTTCCTTAACAGGGGCCCCTGGCAATGAGCAGTTCTTC.

This clone was observed once. The chain is built from TRBV3-1 (or the pseudogene TRBV3-2) and TRBJ1-6; 10 nucleotides line up with TRBD1. The junction had 4 bases not matched to a gene; V was cut back by 3 bases and J by 8 bases. Germline CDR1 LGHDT, CDR2 YNNKEL (reference sequence). This CDR3 is built from 15 residues. For the CDR3, the DNA is TGTGCCAGCAGCCATGCCGGACAGGGGGATTCACCCCTCCACTTT. Translating it yields CASSHAGQGDSPLHF.

The CDR3 region has the DNA TGTGCCAGCAGTCCAACAGGTTACCAATCTAACTATGGCTACACCTTC. Protein: CASSPTGYQSNYGYTF. The chain recombines TRBV28 with TRBJ1-2; tentatively, D is TRBD1 (5 bases). CDR1 MDHEN and CDR2 SYDVKM come from the germline V gene. This CDR3 has 16 residues. Trimming removed 5 bases at V and 0 bases at J, with 16 bases between.

This chain joins TRBV3-1 (or the pseudogene TRBV3-2) and TRBJ2-3; D call uncertain. The CDR3 has 15 residues. From germline, CDR1 is LGHDT and CDR2 YNNKEL (reference sequence). V lost 0 bases and J 0 bases, leaving 7 bases between the germline ends. The CDR3 loop is CASSQDPVSTDTQYF. As DNA, the CDR3 is TGTGCCAGCAGCCAAGATCCAGTGAGCACAGATACGCAGTATTTT.

As for this clone: Other nucleotide sequences from this sample produce the same CDR3. The chain carries TRBV7-2 and TRBJ2-7; possibly TRBD1 for D (5 bases). The V end was cut by 2 bases, the J end by 4 bases, with 9 bases between. This CDR3 contains 13 residues. The germline V gene has CDR1 SGHTA and CDR2 FQGNSA. The CDR3 loop is CASSLQGTYEQYF. CDR3 sequence (DNA): TGTGCCAGCAGCTTACAGGGTACTTACGAGCAGTACTTC.

This clone was counted between two and nine times. The chain carries TRBV9 and TRBJ2-5; TRBD2 agrees at 12 bases. This CDR3 is 16 amino acids long. The germline V gene has CDR1 SGDLS and CDR2 YYNGEE. V gave up 0 bases and J gave up 4 bases; unmatched junction bases: 4. The CDR3 sequence: CASSVVTSGGLETQYF. In DNA, the CDR3 is TGTGCCAGCAGCGTAGTGACTAGCGGGGGACTAGAGACCCAGTACTTC.

V usage is TRBV9 and J usage is TRBJ1-2, with D maybe TRBD1 (6 bases). Germline V gene data show CDR1 as SGDLS and CDR2 as YYNGEE. The CDR3 extends over 17 amino acids. The germline V and J ends were trimmed by 0 bases and 0 bases, with 15 bases remaining between them. The CDR3 nucleotides are TGTGCCAGCAGCGTAGCTGGAACAGGGACCACTAACTATGGCTACACCTTC. This encodes CASSVAGTGTTNYGYTF.

The chain recombines TRBV7-8 with TRBJ2-7, with TRBD1 identical over 8 bases. The CDR3 runs to 14 residues. CDR1 and CDR2 (germline): SGHVS, FQNEAQ. Unmatched junction bases numbered 6, after V lost 5 bases and J lost 3 bases. The CDR3 loop is CASSLKGTGYEQYF. The CDR3 DNA follows: TGTGCCAGCAGCCTAAAGGGGACAGGCTACGAGCAGTACTTC.

The chain recombines TRBV7-3 with TRBJ2-1, with 9 bases aligning to TRBD1. Unmatched junction bases numbered 6, after V lost 2 bases and J lost 13 bases. Germline V gives CDR1 SGHTA, CDR2 FQGTGA. There are 13 residues in the CDR3. The CDR3 is CASSLSWGQGQFF. The DNA for the CDR3 is TGTGCCAGCAGCTTATCCTGGGGACAGGGACAGTTCTTC.

The genes are TRBV5-4 and TRBJ2-7; 10 bases are shared with TRBD2. Germline V gene sequence: CDR1 SGHNT, CDR2 YYREEE (reference sequence). V dropped 1 base and J dropped 3; count of bases not matched to a gene: 4. CDR3 length: 15 amino acids. The CDR3 bases are TGTGCCAGCAGCTTGCCTAGCGGGGGTCGCTACGAGCAGTACTTC. As protein: CASSLPSGGRYEQYF.

The chain links TRBV4-1 to TRBJ2-2, with a possible D match to TRBD1 (6 bases). V lost 2 bases and J 3 bases, leaving 10 bases between the germline ends. CDR3 size: 15 residues. Germline V lookup: CDR1 MGHRA, CDR2 YSYEKL. CDR3 sequence: CASSQQGSYTGELFF. The CDR3 nucleotides read TGCGCCAGCAGCCAACAGGGGTCGTACACCGGGGAGCTGTTTTTT.

The chain joins TRBV21-1 to TRBJ2-2; TRBD1 is the table's D call and was not checked against the DNA. TRBV21-1 is tagged as a pseudogene. CDR3 size: 16 residues. Written as DNA, the CDR3 is TGTGCCAGCACCAAAAGGGGGACAGGGTTCACCGGGGAGCTGTTTTTT. Its translation: CASTKRGTGFTGELFF.

The gene calls are TRBV5-1 and TRBJ2-3, with 11 nucleotides matching TRBD2. The CDR3 totals 16 residues. V lost 4 bases to trimming and J lost 2 bases; unmatched junction nucleotides: 6. The germline V gene encodes CDR1 SGHRS and CDR2 YFSETQ. The CDR3 sequence: CASSPGSGGDTDTQYF. In DNA, the CDR3 is TGCGCCAGCAGCCCCGGTAGCGGGGGGGACACAGATACGCAGTATTTT.

This chain's CDR3 is CATSESDSKNTGELFF. The CDR3 DNA follows: TGTGCCACCAGTGAATCGGACAGTAAGAACACCGGGGAGCTGTTTTTT. The chain couples TRBV24-1 to TRBJ2-2; D is possibly TRBD1 (6 bases). Germline-derived CDR1 and CDR2 are KGHDR and SFDVKD. Trimming left V 4 bases short and J 1 base short, with 12 bases between. There are 16 residues in the CDR3.

The CDR3 sequence: CASSLTGQKAFF. CDR3 nucleotides: TGTGCCAGCAGCCTTACGGGACAGAAAGCTTTCTTT. The V call is TRBV6-5, the J call TRBJ1-1; 7 bases map to TRBD1. Germline V gene data show CDR1 as MNHEY and CDR2 as SVGAGI. This CDR3 region has 12 residues. With 6 bases clipped from V and 9 bases from J, the junction kept 7 bases outside the gene matches.

The V call is TRBV24-1, the J call TRBJ2-5; TRBD2 matches 8 bases. V was clipped by 5 bases and J by 4 bases; unmatched bases: 11. Per the germline V gene, CDR1 is KGHDR and CDR2 is SFDVKD. This CDR3 contains 16 residues. CDR3 residues: CATSAGGLARGETQYF. The CDR3 DNA sequence: TGTGCCACCAGTGCGGGGGGGCTAGCTCGAGGAGAGACCCAGTACTTC.

Regarding this clone: The same CDR3 can be traced to other DNA sequences in this sample. The chain links TRBV3-1 (or the pseudogene TRBV3-2) to TRBJ1-1, with a weak D call TRBD1 (6 bases). The CDR3 runs 11 residues. In germline, CDR1 is LGHDT, CDR2 YNNKEL (reference sequence). Trimming shortened V by 4 bases and J by 8 bases, and 8 bases separated the two germline ends. The CDR3 sequence is CASSPGTEAFF. CDR3 nucleotide sequence: TGTGCCAGCAGCCCGGGGACAGAAGCTTTCTTT.